This T cell receptor beta chain was found in a study of blood T cell repertoires in COVID-19. Authors' methods: For nucleated cells, counts were estimated from reference gene primer amplification. Produced via immunoSEQ multiplex PCR; TCRdb's table is partial and in-frame only. V and J calls plus clone size are reproduced from that table; the DNA served to infer D and trimming. The sample holds roughly 500,000 clones, 89% seen once. The receptor's source is a young man with COVID-19, enrolled during active disease. The sequenced sample consisted of peripheral blood.

CDR3: CASSLAGQGNEQFF. The CDR3 nucleotides are TGTGCCAGCAGCTTAGCGGGACAGGGGAATGAGCAGTTCTTC. The rearrangement joins TRBV7-8 to TRBJ2-1, with 10 bases identical to TRBD1. The J segment lost 7 bases and the V segment lost 0 bases, leaving 0 bases of the junction unmatched. In germline, CDR1 is SGHVS, CDR2 FQNEAQ. CDR3 size: 14 residues.